This T cell receptor (beta chain) was recorded in a study of neurological immune-mediated disorders. Notes on the study in general: Phylogenetic grouping assigned the repertoires of 18 of 34 multiple sclerosis patients to one related-CDR3 cluster, which constitutes a possible signature. Private repertoires in all groups were suggested by the absence of shared CDR3 amino acid sequences among expanded clones across subjects.

The method for making cDNA was 5'RACE, and it used 10-nucleotide random UMIs. TCRdb fed the 5' RACE reads into MiXCR, producing one record per CDR3 protein. The sample has approximately 100,000 distinct CDR3 sequences, roughly 3.5% seen once; the top ten hold roughly 2.9%. This clonotype was observed at least ten times. As yet, its antigen is unknown. Germline CDR1 is SGHTA and CDR2 is FQGNSA. The CDR3 is 16 amino acids. J was trimmed by 3 bases and V by 2 bases; bases with no gene match: 5. V is TRBV7-2 and J is TRBJ1-5, with 9 bases aligning to TRBD1. This TCR was recovered from a woman in her forties or fifties with multiple sclerosis. Sequenced: PBMCs. CDR3 bases: TGTGCCAGCAGCTTACCGGGACAGGGCGCCAATCAGCCCCAGCATTTT. It codes for CASSLPGQGANQPQHF.